This T cell receptor beta chain comes out of a study of regulatory T cells in long-lasting Graves disease. Points from the study as a whole: Persistent disease was characterized by preferential usage of TRBV28, TRBJ1-2 and TRBJ2-5.

This clonotype was detected many times. Antigen: not known. The time point denotes: newly diagnosed GD, antithyroid drugs for less than 3 months. PBMC RNA was the source of the TCR library. Diagnosing Graves' disease relied on the American Thyroid Association guidelines. In this cohort, patients came from an endocrinology department located in Xi'an, China. iRepertoire HTBI primers and Arm-PCR of CDR3 regions built TCR beta libraries. TCRdb re-called the multiplex PCR reads with MiXCR, one entry per CDR3 protein. The sample yields around 420,000 distinct CDR3 sequences, around 16% seen once. The CDR3 totals 14 residues. V gave up 1 base and J gave up 6 bases, with 9 bases separating them. Germline V lookup: CDR1 SEHNR, CDR2 FQNEAQ (reference sequence).

The source was peripheral blood mononuclear cells (PBMCs), collected at new diagnosis, from a patient treated with antithyroid drugs. The J gene is TRBJ2-2, the V gene TRBV7-9, with D unresolved. This sequence was found in a female donor with Graves disease. Here the CDR3 reads CASSLDPYAGELFF. CDR3 sequence (DNA): TGTGCCAGCAGCTTAGATCCATATGCCGGGGAGCTGTTTTTT.